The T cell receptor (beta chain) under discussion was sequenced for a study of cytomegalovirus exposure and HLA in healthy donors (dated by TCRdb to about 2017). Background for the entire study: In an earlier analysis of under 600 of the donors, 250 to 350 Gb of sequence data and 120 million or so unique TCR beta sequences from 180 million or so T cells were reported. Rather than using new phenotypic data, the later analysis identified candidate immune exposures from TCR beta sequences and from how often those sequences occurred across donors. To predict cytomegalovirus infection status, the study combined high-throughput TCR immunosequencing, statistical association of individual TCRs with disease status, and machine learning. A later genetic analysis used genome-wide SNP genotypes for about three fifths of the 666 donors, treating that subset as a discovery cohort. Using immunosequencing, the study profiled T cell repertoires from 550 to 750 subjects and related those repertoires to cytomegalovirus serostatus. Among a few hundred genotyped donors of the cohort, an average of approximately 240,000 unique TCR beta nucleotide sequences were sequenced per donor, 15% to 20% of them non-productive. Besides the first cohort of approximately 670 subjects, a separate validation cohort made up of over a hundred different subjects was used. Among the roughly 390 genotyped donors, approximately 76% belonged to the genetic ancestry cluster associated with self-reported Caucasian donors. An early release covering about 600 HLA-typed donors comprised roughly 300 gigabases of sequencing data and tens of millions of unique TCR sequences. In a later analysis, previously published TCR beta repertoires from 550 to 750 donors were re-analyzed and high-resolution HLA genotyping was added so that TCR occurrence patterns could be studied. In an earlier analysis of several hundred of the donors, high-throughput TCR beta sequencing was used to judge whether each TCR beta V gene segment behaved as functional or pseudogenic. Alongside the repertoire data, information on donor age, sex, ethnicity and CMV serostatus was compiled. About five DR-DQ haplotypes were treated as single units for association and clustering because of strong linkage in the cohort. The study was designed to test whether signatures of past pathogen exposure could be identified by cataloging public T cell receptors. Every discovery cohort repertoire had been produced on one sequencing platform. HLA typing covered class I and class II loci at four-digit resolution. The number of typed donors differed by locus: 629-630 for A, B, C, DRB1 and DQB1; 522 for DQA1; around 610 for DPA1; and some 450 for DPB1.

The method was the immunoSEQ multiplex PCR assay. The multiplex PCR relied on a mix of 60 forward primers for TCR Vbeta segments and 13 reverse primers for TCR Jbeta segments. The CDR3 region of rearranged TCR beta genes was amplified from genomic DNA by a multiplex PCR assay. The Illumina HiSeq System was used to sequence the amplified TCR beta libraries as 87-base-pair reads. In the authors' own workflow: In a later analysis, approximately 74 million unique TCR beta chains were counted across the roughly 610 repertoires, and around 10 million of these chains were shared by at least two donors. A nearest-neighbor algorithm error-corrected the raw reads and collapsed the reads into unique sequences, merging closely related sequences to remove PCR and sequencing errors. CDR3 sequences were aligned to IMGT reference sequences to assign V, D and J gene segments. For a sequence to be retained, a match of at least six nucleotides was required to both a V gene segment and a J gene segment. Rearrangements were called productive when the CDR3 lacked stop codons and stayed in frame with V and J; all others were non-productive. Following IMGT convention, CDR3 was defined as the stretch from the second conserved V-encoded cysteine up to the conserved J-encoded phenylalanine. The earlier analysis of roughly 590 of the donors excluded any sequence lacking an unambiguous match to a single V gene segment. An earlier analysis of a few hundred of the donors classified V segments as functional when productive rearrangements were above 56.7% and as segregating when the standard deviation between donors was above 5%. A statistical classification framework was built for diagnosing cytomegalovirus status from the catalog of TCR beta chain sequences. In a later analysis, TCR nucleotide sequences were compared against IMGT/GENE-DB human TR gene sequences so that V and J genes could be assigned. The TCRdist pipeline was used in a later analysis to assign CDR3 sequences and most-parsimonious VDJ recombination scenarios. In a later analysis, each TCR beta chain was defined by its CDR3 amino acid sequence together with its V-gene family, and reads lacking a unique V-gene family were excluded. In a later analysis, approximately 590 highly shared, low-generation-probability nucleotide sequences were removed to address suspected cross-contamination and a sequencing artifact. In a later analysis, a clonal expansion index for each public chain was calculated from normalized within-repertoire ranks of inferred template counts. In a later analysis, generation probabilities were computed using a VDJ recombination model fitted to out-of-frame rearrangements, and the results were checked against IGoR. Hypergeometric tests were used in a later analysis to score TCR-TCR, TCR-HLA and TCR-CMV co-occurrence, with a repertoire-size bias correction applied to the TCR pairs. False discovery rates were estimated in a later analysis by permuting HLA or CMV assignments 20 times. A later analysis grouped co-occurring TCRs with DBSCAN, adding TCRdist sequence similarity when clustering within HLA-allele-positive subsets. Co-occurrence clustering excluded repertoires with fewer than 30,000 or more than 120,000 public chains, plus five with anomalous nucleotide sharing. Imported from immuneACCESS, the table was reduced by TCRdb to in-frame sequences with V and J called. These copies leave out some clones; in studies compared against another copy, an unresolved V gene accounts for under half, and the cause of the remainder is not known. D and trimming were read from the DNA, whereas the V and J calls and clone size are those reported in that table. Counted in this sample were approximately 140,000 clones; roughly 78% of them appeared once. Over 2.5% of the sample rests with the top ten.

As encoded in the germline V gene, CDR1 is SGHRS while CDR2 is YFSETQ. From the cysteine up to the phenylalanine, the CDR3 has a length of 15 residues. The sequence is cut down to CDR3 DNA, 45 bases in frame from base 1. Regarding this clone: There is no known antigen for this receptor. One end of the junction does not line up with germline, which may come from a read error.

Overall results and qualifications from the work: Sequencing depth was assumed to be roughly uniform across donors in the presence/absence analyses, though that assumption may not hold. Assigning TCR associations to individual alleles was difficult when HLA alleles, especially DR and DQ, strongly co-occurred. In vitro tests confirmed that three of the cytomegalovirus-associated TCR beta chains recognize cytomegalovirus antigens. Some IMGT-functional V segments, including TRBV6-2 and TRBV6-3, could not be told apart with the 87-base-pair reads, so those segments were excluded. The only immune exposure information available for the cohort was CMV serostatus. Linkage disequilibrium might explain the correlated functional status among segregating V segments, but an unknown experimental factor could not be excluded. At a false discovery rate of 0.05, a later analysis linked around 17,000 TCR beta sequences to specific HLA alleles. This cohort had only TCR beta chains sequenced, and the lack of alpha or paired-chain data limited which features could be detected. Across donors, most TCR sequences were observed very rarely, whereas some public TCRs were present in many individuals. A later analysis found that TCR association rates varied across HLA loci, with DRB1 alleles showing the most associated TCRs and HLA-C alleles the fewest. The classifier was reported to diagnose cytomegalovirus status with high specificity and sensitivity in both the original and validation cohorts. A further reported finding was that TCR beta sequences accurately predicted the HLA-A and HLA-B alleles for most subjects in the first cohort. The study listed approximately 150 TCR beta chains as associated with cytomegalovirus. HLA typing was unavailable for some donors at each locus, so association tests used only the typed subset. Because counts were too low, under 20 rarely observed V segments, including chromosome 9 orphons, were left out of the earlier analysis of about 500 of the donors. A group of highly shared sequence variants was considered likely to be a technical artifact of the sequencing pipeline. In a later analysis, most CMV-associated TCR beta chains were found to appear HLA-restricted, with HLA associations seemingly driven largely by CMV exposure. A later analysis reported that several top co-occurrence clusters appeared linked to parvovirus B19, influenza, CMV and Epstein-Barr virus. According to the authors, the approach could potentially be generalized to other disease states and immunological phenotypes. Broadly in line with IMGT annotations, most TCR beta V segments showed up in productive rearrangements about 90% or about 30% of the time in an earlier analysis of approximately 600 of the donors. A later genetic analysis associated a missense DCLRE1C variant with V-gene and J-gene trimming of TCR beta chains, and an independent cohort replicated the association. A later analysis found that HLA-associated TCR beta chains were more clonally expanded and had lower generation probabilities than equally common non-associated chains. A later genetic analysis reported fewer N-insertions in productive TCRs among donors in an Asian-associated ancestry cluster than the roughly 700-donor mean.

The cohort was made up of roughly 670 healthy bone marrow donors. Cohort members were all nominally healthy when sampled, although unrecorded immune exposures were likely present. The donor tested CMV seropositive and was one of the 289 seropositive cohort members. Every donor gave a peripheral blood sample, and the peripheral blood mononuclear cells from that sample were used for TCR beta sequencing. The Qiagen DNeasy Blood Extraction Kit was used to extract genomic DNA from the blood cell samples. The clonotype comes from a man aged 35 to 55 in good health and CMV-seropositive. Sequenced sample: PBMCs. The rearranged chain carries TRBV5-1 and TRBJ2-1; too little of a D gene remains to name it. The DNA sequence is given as TGCGCCAGCAGTATTGGTCAGGTATCCTACGATGAGCAGTTCTTC. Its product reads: CASSIGQVSYDEQFF. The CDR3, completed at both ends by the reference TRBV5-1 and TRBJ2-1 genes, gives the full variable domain KAGVTQTPRYLIKTRGQQVTLSCSPISGHRSVSWYQQTPGQGLQFLFEYFSETQRNKGNFPGRFSGRQFSNSRSEMNVSTLELGDSALYLCASSIGQVSYDEQFFGPGTRLTVL.